This entry lists 27 T cell receptor beta chains sequenced from one sample in a study of T-cell memory formation after mild COVID-19. MiXCR was run by TCRdb on the 5' RACE reads, yielding one entry per CDR3 protein. This sample has over 150,000 distinct CDR3 sequences, with 10% to 15% found just once. The sample consisted of PBMCs or a T cell subset sorted from them (not recorded which). Source of these receptors: a man aged 18 to 29 who had mild COVID-19 (a few samples of this study predate the infection). Cell type and time point are not known.

This clonotype was detected ten times or more. As DNA, the CDR3 is TGTGCCAGCAGCCTACGGACTAGCGGGGATACCTACAATGAGCAGTTCTTC. Its translation: CASSLRTSGDTYNEQFF. The rearrangement joins TRBV14 to TRBJ2-1; 12 positions agree with TRBD2. V shed 4 bases and J 2 bases; nucleotides not matched to a gene: 6. The CDR3 contains 17 residues. CDR1 is SGHDN, CDR2 FVKESK, per germline.

This clonotype was observed a handful of times. The V and J genes are TRBV6-1 and TRBJ2-7; 7 bases fit TRBD1. V was clipped by 6 bases and J by 2 bases; unmatched bases: 4. Germline V gene data show CDR1 as MNHNS and CDR2 as SASEGT. This CDR3 has 13 residues. The CDR3: CASRGQLTYEQYF. DNA for the CDR3: TGTGCCAGCAGGGGACAGTTGACCTACGAGCAGTACTTC.

This clonotype has only a few counts. In DNA, the CDR3 is TGCGCCAGCAGCTTCTCCCAAGACACAGATACGCAGTATTTT. Translation: CASSFSQDTDTQYF. This rearrangement joins TRBV5-1 to TRBJ2-3; D gene uncertain. V was pared by 2 bases and J by 2 bases, with 9 bases between. From germline, CDR1 is SGHRS and CDR2 YFSETQ. This CDR3 is built from 14 residues.

This clonotype appeared a few times. The J gene is TRBJ2-1, the V gene TRBV20-1, with 12 positions matching TRBD2. J lost 4 bases, V lost 1 base, and 5 bases had no gene match. Per the germline V gene, CDR1 is DFQATT and CDR2 is SNEGSKA (reference sequence). The CDR3 is 16 amino acids. In nucleotides, the CDR3 is TGCAGTGCTAGAGGTCTAGCGGGGGGGCCTTACAATGAGCAGTTCTTC. Translated, it gives CSARGLAGGPYNEQFF.

The chain combines TRBV5-4 with TRBJ1-2; possible D gene TRBD1, 6 bases. Germline V CDR1 and CDR2: SGHNT, YYREEE (reference sequence). This CDR3 spans 12 amino acids. Trimming left V 4 bases short and J 3 bases short, with 7 bases between. Written as DNA, the CDR3 is TGTGCCAGCAGCGGGGGCGACTATGGCTACACCTTC. This sequence encodes CASSGGDYGYTF. Full variable domain (missing parts from reference TRBV5-4 and TRBJ1-2): ETGVTQSPTHLIKTRGQQVTLRCSSQSGHNTVSWYQQALGQGPQFIFQYYREEENGRGNFPPRFSGLQFPNYSSELNVNALELDDSALYLCASSGGDYGYTFGSGTRLTVV.

This clonotype was observed many times. This chain joins TRBV7-2 and TRBJ1-4; maybe TRBD1 (6 bases). There are 13 residues in the CDR3. The V end was cut by 4 bases, the J end by 12 bases, with 15 bases between. The germline V gene has CDR1 SGHTA and CDR2 FQGNSA. The CDR3 region has the DNA TGTGCCAGCAGCTCGACAACAGGGACGGAACTGTTTTTT. It specifies CASSSTTGTELFF.

This clonotype has only a few counts. This CDR3 reads CASSYPVGGRSGSNQPQHF. The CDR3 nucleotides are TGTGCCAGCAGTTACCCCGTGGGGGGGCGAAGCGGGAGCAATCAGCCCCAGCATTTT. J is TRBJ1-5 and V is TRBV6-2 or TRBV6-3; D is perhaps TRBD1 (6 bases). V was pared by 2 bases and J by 1 base, with 21 bases between. Germline lookup yields CDR1 MNHEY and CDR2 SVGEGT. The CDR3 is made up of 19 amino acids.

V gene TRBV5-1 combines with J gene TRBJ2-1; the D gene could be TRBD1 or TRBD2 (7 bases each). Germline CDR1 is SGHRS and CDR2 is YFSETQ. The CDR3 loop spans 16 amino acids. Trimming left V 0 bases short and J 7 bases short, with 17 bases between. CDR3 in DNA: TGCGCCAGCAGCTTGGCATGGGCAGGGGGAGGGAATGAGCAGTTCTTC. The encoded protein is CASSLAWAGGGNEQFF.

This clonotype was detected many times. The V gene is TRBV6-5, the J gene TRBJ2-5; perhaps D is TRBD1 or TRBD2 (6 bases each). The germline V gene has CDR1 MNHEY and CDR2 SVGAGI. The ends were cut back, 10 bases at V and 2 bases at J, with 14 bases in the middle. The CDR3 consists of 13 residues. CDR3 sequence reads: CATWGAGQETQYF. In nucleotides, the CDR3 is TGTGCCACCTGGGGGGCCGGTCAAGAGACCCAGTACTTC.

The rearrangement joins TRBV5-6 to TRBJ2-5; D could derive from TRBD1 or TRBD2 (6 bases each). Germline CDR1 is SGHDT and CDR2 is YYEEEE. Trimming stripped 4 bases from V and 0 bases from J, with 16 bases between. The CDR3 sequence is 16 residues long. The CDR3, as DNA: TGTGCCAGCAGCCCCTTGGGGGGCGAGTACCAAGAGACCCAGTACTTC. Translation: CASSPLGGEYQETQYF.

This clonotype was detected only a few times. The rearrangement links TRBV5-6 to TRBJ1-2; D is unresolved. Trimming shortened V by 2 bases and J by 8 bases, and 13 bases separated the two germline ends. Germline CDR1 SGHDT, CDR2 YYEEEE. The length of the CDR3 is 13 residues. CDR3 region: CASSLRVSGGYTF. As DNA, the CDR3 is TGTGCCAGCAGCTTAAGGGTATCTGGGGGCTACACCTTC.

With regard to this clonotype: The conserved closing phenylalanine or tryptophan is absent in this CDR3, likely reflecting a read error. J is TRBJ2-3 and V is TRBV10-3; D is perhaps TRBD1 or TRBD2 (5 bases each). The V end was cut by 6 bases, the J end by 1 base, with 11 bases between. The CDR3 is made up of 14 amino acids. Germline V gene lookup returns CDR1 ENHRY and CDR2 SYGVKD. The CDR3 sequence: CAISEGRGTDTQYC. The CDR3 nucleotides are TGTGCCATCAGCGAGGGCAGGGGCACAGATACGCAGTATTGT.

A single count supports this clonotype. An end of the junction does not agree with germline; a read error may underlie this. J is TRBJ1-4 and V is TRBV2, with D possibly matching TRBD1 (5 bases). Germline assignment: CDR1 SNHLY and CDR2 FYNNEI. The CDR3 is 13 amino acids. CDR3 DNA sequence: TGCGCTTCGAGGAGACAGCTTAATGAAAAACTGTTTTTT. It codes for CASRRQLNEKLFF.

This clonotype came up a few times. This chain connects TRBV23-1 to TRBJ1-6, with 7 bases matching TRBD1. TRBV23-1 is classed as an ORF, of uncertain function. With 6 bases clipped from V and 7 bases from J, the junction kept 9 bases outside the gene matches. There are 15 residues in the CDR3. The CDR3 spells CASSIIRGFNSPLHF. The CDR3 nucleotides are TGCGCCAGCAGCATCATCAGGGGGTTCAATTCACCCCTCCACTTT.

CDR3 coding DNA: TGTGCCAGCAGCCAAGACCCCGACTTTGGGGTCGGGCAGCCCCAGCATTTT. It yields the protein CASSQDPDFGVGQPQHF. The chain joins TRBV3-1 to TRBJ1-5; D is ambiguous. The CDR3 is made up of 17 amino acids. Trimming stripped 0 bases from V and 7 bases from J, with 19 bases between. Germline lookup yields CDR1 LGHDT and CDR2 YNNKEL (reference sequence).

This chain connects TRBV21-1 to TRBJ1-1; TRBD1, as called in the table, went unchecked against the DNA. TRBV21-1 is a listed pseudogene. The CDR3 consists of 13 residues. The CDR3 loop is CASTRGPNTEAFF. CDR3 nucleotides: TGTGCCAGCACCCGGGGCCCGAACACTGAAGCTTTCTTT.

The CDR3 region is CASSGGSRDRQETQYF. The CDR3 DNA sequence: TGCGCCAGCAGCGGAGGGTCCCGGGACAGACAAGAGACCCAGTACTTC. The chain links TRBV5-1 to TRBJ2-5; possibly TRBD1 for D (7 bases). This CDR3 region has 16 residues. The V gene lost 4 bases and the J gene lost 2 bases, with 18 bases spanning the gap. Germline CDR1 is SGHRS and CDR2 is YFSETQ.

The rearrangement uses TRBV5-1 and TRBJ1-5; 8 positions match TRBD1. J was trimmed by 3 bases and V by 7 bases; bases with no gene match: 6. CDR3 size: 14 residues. CDR1 SGHRS and CDR2 YFSETQ come from the germline V gene. CDR3 coding DNA: TGCGCCAGCCCAACAGGGGGTGACAATCAGCCCCAGCATTTT. It translates to CASPTGGDNQPQHF.

This clonotype was seen a few times. The V gene is TRBV6-5, the J gene TRBJ1-5; tentative D call: TRBD1 (6 bases). The length of the CDR3 is 14 residues. In germline, CDR1 is MNHEY, CDR2 SVGAGI. V lost 9 bases, J lost 0 bases, and 12 bases lay in between. This CDR3 is CASGTGSSNQPQHF. The CDR3, as DNA: TGTGCCAGTGGAACAGGGAGTAGCAATCAGCCCCAGCATTTT.

The chain employs TRBV20-1 and TRBJ1-1, with D unclear. Germline V CDR1 and CDR2: DFQATT, SNEGSKA (reference sequence). This CDR3 spans 12 amino acids. V gave up 2 bases and J gave up 5 bases, with 9 bases separating them. CDR3 sequence: CSARLDYTEAFF. CDR3 coding DNA: TGCAGTGCTAGATTGGATTATACTGAAGCTTTCTTT.

The table lists this clonotype with a few counts. The chain carries TRBV12-3 or TRBV12-4 and TRBJ1-1, with D possibly TRBD1 on 5 matching bases. The ends were cut back, 7 bases at V and 1 base at J, with 19 bases in the middle. This CDR3 comprises 16 residues. DNA for the CDR3: TGTGCCAGCACCTTCGCACCGACAGACCCGAACACTGAAGCTTTCTTT. Protein: CASTFAPTDPNTEAFF.

This clonotype was recorded only once. V and J are TRBV4-2 and TRBJ2-7; D is undetermined. Trimming removed 1 base from V and 6 bases from J, with 4 bases in between. Germline loops: CDR1 LGHNA, CDR2 YNFKEQ. There are 11 residues in the CDR3. DNA for the CDR3: TGTGCCAGCAGCCAAGCATCCGAGCAGTACTTC. Amino acid sequence: CASSQASEQYF.

This chain uses TRBV18 with TRBJ2-1; D is possibly TRBD1 or TRBD2 (5 bases each). The length of the CDR3 is 15 residues. V lost 3 bases to trimming and J lost 8 bases, with 17 bases between them. Per the germline V gene, CDR1 is KGHSH and CDR2 is LQKENI. CDR3 sequence reads: CASSPRGPPLHEQFF. CDR3 DNA sequence: TGTGCCAGCTCACCCCGGGGACCACCCCTACATGAGCAGTTCTTC.

Here the CDR3 reads CASSSRGLTDTQYF. DNA of the CDR3: TGTGCCAGCAGCTCTCGGGGCCTTACAGATACGCAGTATTTT. V and J are TRBV7-2 and TRBJ2-3; D assignment may be TRBD1 or TRBD2 (5 bases each). The V end lost 4 bases, the J end lost 3 bases, and 11 bases lay between the germline ends. The CDR3 is 14 residues long. Germline CDR1 and CDR2: SGHTA and FQGNSA.

This clonotype has a handful of counts. The V call is TRBV7-2, the J call TRBJ1-6, with no clear D. Trimming shortened V by 1 base and J by 7 bases, and 11 bases separated the two germline ends. CDR3 length equals 15 residues. Germline loops: CDR1 SGHTA, CDR2 FQGNSA. CDR3: CASSLGGGMNSPLHF. CDR3 DNA sequence: TGTGCCAGCAGCTTAGGCGGCGGCATGAATTCACCCCTCCACTTT.

This rearrangement joins TRBV20-1 to TRBJ1-2; D may be TRBD1 (5 bases). The CDR3 has 12 amino acids. The V end lost 7 bases, the J end lost 4 bases, and 13 bases lay between the germline ends. Germline V gene sequence: CDR1 DFQATT, CDR2 SNEGSKA (reference sequence). In DNA form, the CDR3 reads TGCAGTGTGAGGCCGGGGCTCTATGGCTACACCTTC. Translation: CSVRPGLYGYTF.

In nucleotides, the CDR3 is TGCAGTCCTTCCACAGGGGGAGCCGTCTACGAGCAGTACGTC. Amino acids: CSPSTGGAVYEQYV. The chain recombines TRBV20-1 with TRBJ2-7; 8 nucleotides line up with TRBD1. The CDR3 totals 14 residues. The germline CDR1 and CDR2 sequences are DFQATT and SNEGSKA (reference sequence). Trimming removed 8 bases from V and 3 bases from J; junction bases left unmatched: 12.